This entry lists 29 T cell receptor beta chains sequenced from one sample in a study of blood T cell repertoires in COVID-19. TCRdb's table, derived via immunoSEQ multiplex PCR, lists solely in-frame clones and lacks some. The repertoire holds around 330,000 clones, with around 90% as singletons. Sample: PBMCs or T cells enriched from blood (not recorded which). The receptors shown here come from a man in his 60s who had recovered from COVID-19.

The chain couples TRBV5-1 to TRBJ2-3, with 16 bases that match TRBD2. This CDR3 region has 19 residues. Germline loops: CDR1 SGHRS, CDR2 YFSETQ. Unmatched junction bases numbered 10, after V lost 2 bases and J lost 4 bases. The CDR3 here is CASSFTPGTSGRASDTQYF. CDR3 sequence (DNA): TGCGCCAGCAGCTTCACGCCCGGGACTAGCGGGAGGGCCTCAGATACGCAGTATTTT.

This clone was counted between two and nine times. This chain joins TRBV2 and TRBJ1-5; D is undetermined. The germline CDR1 and CDR2 sequences are SNHLY and FYNNEI. Between the trimmed V and J ends, which lost 1 base and 7 bases, there was a span of 5 bases. The length of the CDR3 is 12 residues. The CDR3 bases are TGTGCCAGCAGTGAAGGGCTCCAGCCCCAGCATTTT. Amino acid sequence: CASSEGLQPQHF.

This clone was picked up one time. The chain joins TRBV5-1 to TRBJ2-5; D may be TRBD1 (5 bases). The CDR3 runs 14 residues. Germline CDR1 is SGHRS and CDR2 is YFSETQ. The germline V and J ends were trimmed by 0 bases and 3 bases, with 9 bases remaining between them. CDR3 sequence (DNA): TGCGCCAGCAGCTTGGAGGGGCGTGAAGAGACCCAGTACTTC. Translation: CASSLEGREETQYF.

The chain has TRBV27 and TRBJ1-2; 7 bases agree with TRBD1. This CDR3 is 15 amino acids long. V was pared by 4 bases and J by 1 base, with 6 bases of the junction left unmatched. The germline CDR1 and CDR2 sequences are MNHEY and SMNVEV (reference sequence). CDR3 DNA sequence: TGTGCCAGCAGTTCCCTGGCAGGGGGTAACTATGGCTACACCTTC. Protein: CASSSLAGGNYGYTF.

The chain carries TRBV5-1 and TRBJ2-1; TRBD2 aligns across 9 bases. Trimming at V came to 4 bases and at J to 10 bases, leaving 18 bases not matched to a gene. Per germline, CDR1 SGHRS and CDR2 YFSETQ. The CDR3 has 17 residues. CDR3 sequence reads: CASSLQGGRANSFEQFF. Written as DNA, the CDR3 is TGCGCCAGCAGCCTTCAGGGCGGGAGGGCCAATTCATTCGAGCAGTTCTTC.

The J gene is TRBJ1-2, the V gene TRBV28; 8 positions match TRBD1. The ends lost 6 bases at V and 5 bases at J; junction bases unmatched: 14. In germline, CDR1 is MDHEN, CDR2 SYDVKM. CDR3 size: 16 residues. This CDR3 reads CASSTRTGFLIYGYTF. Written as DNA, the CDR3 is TGTGCCAGCAGCACACGGACAGGGTTCCTTATTTATGGCTACACCTTC.

The CDR3 spells CASRKLAGGRTDTQYF. The CDR3 DNA sequence: TGTGCCAGCAGAAAATTAGCGGGAGGGCGCACAGATACGCAGTATTTT. This chain links TRBV7-8 with TRBJ2-3; 11 bases are a match to TRBD2. Germline V gene lookup returns CDR1 SGHVS and CDR2 FQNEAQ. The trim removed 6 bases at V and 1 base at J, leaving 6 bases unmatched. There are 16 residues in the CDR3.

The CDR3 DNA follows: TGTGCCAGCAGCGTAAACAGGGGTTCCAACTATGGCTACACCTTC. Its protein product is CASSVNRGSNYGYTF. This chain uses TRBV13 with TRBJ1-2; 7 nucleotides agree with TRBD1. V was pared by 5 bases and J by 2 bases, with 8 bases of the junction left unmatched. The CDR3 extends over 15 amino acids. The V gene's germline CDR1 is PRHDT and CDR2 FYEKMQ (reference sequence).

V usage is TRBV7-2 and J usage is TRBJ2-2, with 10 bases aligning to TRBD1. J gave up 2 bases and V 5 bases, and 5 bases lay outside the gene matches. The CDR3 is 16 residues long. CDR1 SGHTA and CDR2 FQGNSA come from the germline V gene. CDR3: CASSGRQGANTGELFF. The CDR3 DNA is TGTGCCAGCAGCGGCCGACAGGGGGCTAACACCGGGGAGCTGTTTTTT. The full variable domain, in which reference TRBV7-2 and TRBJ2-2 provide the parts outside the CDR3, is GAGVSQSPSNKVTEKGKDVELRCDPISGHTALYWYRQSLGQGLEFLIYFQGNSAPDKSGLPSDRFSAERTGGSVSTLTIQRTQQEDSAVYLCASSGRQGANTGELFFGEGSRLTVL.

V usage is TRBV14 and J usage is TRBJ1-1, with 8 bases matching TRBD1. This CDR3 spans 15 amino acids. Trimming cost V 5 bases and J 4 bases; bases outside gene matches: 9. Looked up from germline, CDR1 is SGHDN and CDR2 is FVKESK. In nucleotides, the CDR3 is TGTGCCAGCAGCATTCGACTCACAGGGGGCACTGAAGCTTTCTTT. Amino acids: CASSIRLTGGTEAFF.

The CDR3, as DNA: TGTGCCAGTAGTATGCGTCGGAGCTCCTATAATTCACCCCTCCACTTT. Protein: CASSMRRSSYNSPLHF. The J gene is TRBJ1-6, the V gene TRBV19; no firm D call. Germline CDR1 is LNHDA and CDR2 is SQIVND (reference sequence). The CDR3 is made up of 16 amino acids. Trimming stripped 3 bases from V and 0 bases from J, with 9 bases between.

The chain has TRBV10-2 and TRBJ2-1; 11 bases fit TRBD2. The CDR3 loop spans 13 amino acids. V trimming: 8 bases; J trimming: 7 bases; junction bases outside the gene matches: 4. Germline values: CDR1 WSHSY, CDR2 SAAADI. The CDR3 bases are TGCGCCAGCCGACTAGCGGGATGGAATGAGCAGTTCTTC. Protein: CASRLAGWNEQFF.

The rearrangement uses TRBV9 and TRBJ1-3; D possibly corresponds to TRBD1 (6 bases). This CDR3 comprises 15 residues. The V end lost 4 bases, the J end lost 1 base, and 12 bases lay between the germline ends. Germline V CDR1 and CDR2: SGDLS, YYNGEE. Here the CDR3 reads CASSPMTGSGNTIYF. The CDR3 coding sequence is TGTGCCAGCAGCCCCATGACAGGTTCTGGAAACACCATATATTTT.

This clone showed up just once. J is TRBJ1-5 and V is TRBV24-1, with a tentative D call TRBD1 (5 bases). V was pared by 12 bases and J by 4 bases, with 12 bases between. The CDR3 is made up of 12 amino acids. Germline V CDR1 and CDR2: KGHDR, SFDVKD. CDR3 sequence (DNA): TGTGCCCGTCAGGGCCCAAATCAGCCCCAGCATTTT. Encoded protein: CARQGPNQPQHF.

The rearrangement uses TRBV13 and TRBJ2-1; D is perhaps TRBD2 (6 bases). The CDR3 totals 16 residues. The germline CDR1 and CDR2 sequences are PRHDT and FYEKMQ (reference sequence). Trimming stripped 0 bases from V and 4 bases from J, with 13 bases between. The CDR3 sequence: CASSLGETSNYNEQFF. Here the CDR3 DNA reads TGTGCCAGCAGCTTAGGTGAGACTAGTAATTACAATGAGCAGTTCTTC.

This sequence joins TRBV7-2 and TRBJ1-2; 11 positions match TRBD1. The length of the CDR3 is 15 residues. Germline CDR1 is SGHTA and CDR2 is FQGNSA. V lost 1 base, J lost 7 bases, and 5 bases stayed unmatched. CDR3 in amino acids: CASSLVGQGDGGYTF. In DNA form, the CDR3 reads TGTGCCAGCAGCTTAGTGGGACAGGGGGATGGTGGCTACACCTTC.

This rearrangement joins TRBV21-1 to TRBJ1-2; TRBD1, the table's D call, lacks a check against the DNA. TRBV21-1 is a recognized pseudogene. The CDR3 consists of 15 residues. This CDR3 reads CAPNLAASRIVGYTF. In DNA, the CDR3 is TGTGCCCCCAACCTTGCAGCCTCCAGGATCGTTGGCTACACCTTC.

The rearrangement joins TRBV12-3 or TRBV12-4 to TRBJ2-1, with D possibly being TRBD1 (6 bases). CDR3 length equals 13 residues. Deletions cut 5 bases from V and 5 bases from J, with 10 bases between. This chain's CDR3 is CASSRTENNEQFF. Written as DNA, the CDR3 is TGTGCCAGCAGTAGGACAGAAAACAATGAGCAGTTCTTC.

A single count supports this clone. The rearrangement joins TRBV29-1 to TRBJ1-1; 8 bases align to TRBD1. CDR1 is SQVTM and CDR2 is ANQGSEA in the germline V gene. The CDR3 contains 12 residues. V dropped 5 bases and J dropped 5; count of bases not matched to a gene: 4. The CDR3 region has the DNA TGCAGCGTTCAACAGGGGGGGACTGAAGCTTTCTTT. Translated, it gives CSVQQGGTEAFF.

The V and J genes are TRBV29-1 and TRBJ2-3; perhaps TRBD2 as D (5 bases). Germline values: CDR1 SQVTM, CDR2 ANQGSEA. Trimming cost V 7 bases and J 6 bases, with 14 bases left between them. The CDR3 has 12 amino acids. CDR3 region: CSGREAQDTQYF. The CDR3 bases are TGCAGCGGTCGGGAAGCTCAGGATACGCAGTATTTT.

This rearrangement joins TRBV24-1 to TRBJ2-7, with D perhaps TRBD2 (6 bases). The CDR3 runs to 15 residues. V shed 4 bases and J shed 2 bases, with 14 bases lying between them. Germline CDR1 reads KGHDR; CDR2 reads SFDVKD. CDR3 protein: CATSDAGDSTYEQYF. CDR3 sequence (DNA): TGTGCCACCAGTGACGCTGGGGACTCCACCTACGAGCAGTACTTC.

The CDR3 sequence: CASSLGPNTGELFF. Here the CDR3 DNA reads TGTGCCAGCAGCTTAGGGCCGAACACCGGGGAGCTGTTTTTT. The chain is built from TRBV11-3 and TRBJ2-2, with D uncertain. Deletions cut 1 base from V and 0 bases from J, with 3 bases between. Germline-derived CDR1 and CDR2 are SGHNT and YENEEA. This CDR3 is built from 14 residues.

This clone was counted only a few times. The chain couples TRBV7-9 to TRBJ2-7; TRBD1 is a possible D gene (6 bases). From germline, CDR1 is SEHNR and CDR2 FQNEAQ (reference sequence). The V gene lost 5 bases and the J gene lost 7 bases, with 12 bases spanning the gap. The length of the CDR3 is 12 residues. The CDR3 reads CASSVGQREQYF. The CDR3 coding sequence is TGTGCCAGCAGCGTCGGACAGAGAGAGCAGTACTTC.

This rearrangement joins TRBV7-8 to TRBJ1-5; D call uncertain. In germline, CDR1 is SGHVS, CDR2 FQNEAQ. Trimming took off 0 bases at V and 2 bases at J, with 11 bases between the two ends. The CDR3 runs to 16 residues. The CDR3 nucleotides are TGTGCCAGCAGCTTAGCCGGGGATTATGGCAATCAGCCCCAGCATTTT. It translates to CASSLAGDYGNQPQHF.

Comment on this clone: Other DNA sequences of this sample code for an identical CDR3. The CDR3 nucleotides are TGTGCCAGCTCACCACCTTCGGCCGGGACAGAAGCTTTCTTT. This translates into CASSPPSAGTEAFF. V gene TRBV18 combines with J gene TRBJ1-1, with a weak D call TRBD1 (6 bases). V was shortened by 0 bases and J by 8 bases, with 13 bases between the two germline ends. CDR1 is KGHSH and CDR2 is LQKENI in the germline V gene. The CDR3 spans 14 residues.

The chain is built from TRBV2 and TRBJ2-5, with 14 bases aligning to TRBD2. The V gene's germline CDR1 is SNHLY and CDR2 FYNNEI. The CDR3 spans 15 residues. The V segment lost 7 bases and the J segment 4 bases; nucleotides outside the gene matches: 5. The CDR3 reads CASILGLAGGETQYF. Here the CDR3 DNA reads TGTGCCAGCATCCTCGGACTAGCGGGAGGAGAGACCCAGTACTTC.

This chain links TRBV7-3 with TRBJ2-7, with TRBD1 matching over 8 bases. The germline V gene encodes CDR1 SGHTA and CDR2 FQGTGA. J lost 2 bases, V lost 5 bases, and 8 bases had no gene match. CDR3 length: 15 amino acids. Here the CDR3 DNA reads TGTGCCAGCAGCCTCGGACAGGGCAACACCTACGAGCAGTACTTC. Amino acid sequence: CASSLGQGNTYEQYF.

This chain joins TRBV5-1 and TRBJ1-6; 7 bases align to TRBD1. Looked up from germline, CDR1 is SGHRS and CDR2 is YFSETQ. With 2 bases clipped from V and 2 bases from J, the junction kept 4 bases outside the gene matches. CDR3 length: 16 amino acids. The CDR3 region has the DNA TGCGCCAGCAGCTTTTCAGGGGGAGCCTATAATTCACCCCTCCACTTT. This translates into CASSFSGGAYNSPLHF. Based on the CDR3 plus reference TRBV5-1 and TRBJ1-6, the full variable domain is KAGVTQTPRYLIKTRGQQVTLSCSPISGHRSVSWYQQTPGQGLQFLFEYFSETQRNKGNFPGRFSGRQFSNSRSEMNVSTLELGDSALYLCASSFSGGAYNSPLHFGNGTRLTVT.

This rearrangement joins TRBV19 to TRBJ1-2, with TRBD1 as a possible D gene (5 bases). V dropped 5 bases and J dropped 7 bases, with 14 bases sitting between them. CDR1 is LNHDA and CDR2 is SQIVND in the germline V gene (reference sequence). CDR3 length: 13 residues. CDR3 sequence (DNA): TGTGCCAGTAGTTCAGGACAAGACTTTGGCTACACCTTC. This codes for CASSSGQDFGYTF.